This T cell receptor beta chain derives from a study of cytomegalovirus exposure and HLA in healthy donors. As for the study in general: Earlier, 150 million to 200 million T cells were analyzed, and some 120 million unique TCR beta sequences were found among them. Study-level findings and limits: Several top significant clusters appeared, in a later analysis, to be linked to common viral pathogens. The classifier, whose performance was assessed in both the original and validation cohorts, reportedly diagnosed cytomegalovirus status with high specificity and sensitivity.

Germline V CDR1 and CDR2: LNHDA, SQIVND (reference sequence). CDR3 length: 14 residues. V was clipped by 3 bases and J by 4 bases, with 10 bases between them. Amplification used 60 Vbeta primers and 13 Jbeta primers. Method: immunoSEQ multiplex PCR; TCRdb's copy keeps in-frame clones and lacks some. The sample has over 150,000 clones, around 80% seen once. Only one count was recorded for this clone. What it binds is unknown. The genes are TRBV19 and TRBJ1-5; TRBD1 might be the D (6 bases). The sample taken for sequencing was PBMCs. The receptor was derived from a man between 25 and 39 years old in good health and CMV-seropositive. The CDR3 protein is CASSIGTPNQPQHF. The CDR3 nucleotides are TGTGCCAGTAGTATCGGGACACCGAATCAGCCCCAGCATTTT.